This TCR beta chain was captured by sequencing in a study of T cell responses to AZD1222 COVID-19 vaccine. Profiled with immunoSEQ multiplex PCR; TCRdb holds only in-frame clones, not every one. The profile covers approximately 150,000 clones, with roughly 90% appearing a single time and under 1.5% taken by the ten largest. Trimming pared 2 bases from V and 1 base from J, leaving 13 bases between. The V gene's germline CDR1 is ENHRY and CDR2 SYGVKD. The CDR3 sequence is 16 residues long. The clonotype was recovered from an adult who received the AZD1222 COVID-19 vaccine. The sample in question was peripheral blood, obtained 28 days after the second AZD1222 dose. The chain is built from TRBV10-3 and TRBJ2-3; a weak D match, TRBD2 (5 bases). The CDR3 loop reads CAISEPGLVGTDTQYF. The CDR3 nucleotides read TGTGCCATCAGTGAGCCCGGACTTGTAGGCACAGATACGCAGTATTTT.